This T cell receptor beta chain was sequenced for a study of cytomegalovirus exposure and HLA in healthy donors (dated by TCRdb to the late 2010s). Context from the whole study: According to an earlier analysis of a few hundred of the donors, 150 million to 200 million T cells yielded over 100 million unique TCR beta sequences and approximately 300 Gb of sequence data. An early release that covered roughly 600 HLA-typed donors contained around 300 gigabases of sequencing data and roughly 84 million unique TCR sequences. Among the roughly 390 genotyped donors, around 81% belonged to the genetic ancestry cluster associated with self-reported Caucasian donors. The aim of the study was to test whether cataloging public T cell receptors could identify signatures of past pathogen exposure. The study used immunosequencing to profile the T cell repertoires of approximately 640 subjects and linked those repertoires to cytomegalovirus serostatus. Besides the first cohort of about 730 subjects, a separate validation cohort made up of 95 to 150 different subjects was used. The study combined high-throughput TCR immunosequencing, statistical association of individual TCRs with disease status, and machine learning to predict cytomegalovirus infection status. In a later analysis, previously published TCR beta repertoires from hundreds of donors were re-analyzed and high-resolution HLA genotyping was added so that TCR occurrence patterns could be studied. Rather than drawing on any new phenotypic data, the later analysis identified candidate immune exposures from TCR beta sequences and the way those sequences occurred across donors. To decide whether each TCR beta V gene segment behaved as functional or pseudogenic, an earlier analysis of 587 of the donors relied on high-throughput TCR beta sequencing. Donor age, sex, ethnicity and CMV serostatus were compiled together with the repertoire data. A later genetic analysis took genome-wide SNP genotypes for about three fifths of the roughly 670 donors and used that subset as a discovery cohort. Every repertoire in the discovery cohort had been generated on one and the same sequencing platform. HLA typing covered class I and class II loci at four-digit resolution. The number of donors typed differed by locus, with roughly 629-640 for A, B, C, DRB1 and DQB1, 522 for DQA1, 606 for DPA1, and approximately 470 for DPB1. Four to six DR-DQ haplotypes were handled as single units for association and clustering, since linkage in the cohort was strong. Among around 400 genotyped donors of the cohort, an average of roughly 230,000 unique TCR beta nucleotide sequences was sequenced per donor, of which about 18% were non-productive.

The method was the immunoSEQ multiplex PCR assay. For the multiplex PCR, a mixture combining 60 forward primers for TCR Vbeta segments and 13 reverse primers for TCR Jbeta segments was used. Amplification of the CDR3 region of rearranged TCR beta genes was performed with a multiplex PCR assay on genomic DNA. On the Illumina HiSeq System, the amplified TCR beta libraries were sequenced as 87-base-pair reads. In the paper's pipeline: A later analysis tallied 75 million to 85 million unique TCR beta chains across the 666 repertoires, and around 9.9 million of those chains were shared by two or more donors. To remove PCR and sequencing errors, raw reads were error-corrected and collapsed into unique sequences using a nearest-neighbor algorithm that merged closely related sequences. V, D and J gene segments were assigned by aligning CDR3 sequences to IMGT reference sequences. For a sequence to be retained, a match of at least six nucleotides to both a V gene segment and a J gene segment was required. A rearrangement was called productive if the CDR3 had no stop codons and remained in frame with V and J, and every other rearrangement was called non-productive. Following IMGT convention, CDR3 was defined as the stretch from the second conserved V-encoded cysteine to the conserved J-encoded phenylalanine. The earlier analysis of 587 of the donors excluded sequences that lacked an unambiguous match to a single V gene segment. An earlier analysis of under 750 of the donors called V segments functional above 56.7% productive rearrangements and segregating when the between-donor standard deviation exceeded 5%. A statistical classification framework was built for diagnosing cytomegalovirus status from the catalog of TCR beta chain sequences. A later analysis assigned V and J genes by comparing TCR nucleotide sequences with IMGT/GENE-DB human TR gene sequences. The TCRdist pipeline was used in a later analysis to assign CDR3 sequences and most-parsimonious VDJ recombination scenarios. In a later analysis, every TCR beta chain was defined by the combination of its CDR3 amino acid sequence and its V-gene family, and reads without a unique V-gene family were dropped. A later analysis removed several hundred highly shared, low-generation-probability nucleotide sequences to deal with suspected cross-contamination and a sequencing artifact. For each public chain, a later analysis derived a clonal expansion index from normalized ranks of inferred template counts within each repertoire. In a later analysis, generation probabilities were computed using a VDJ recombination model fitted to out-of-frame rearrangements, and the results were checked against IGoR. In a later analysis, TCR-TCR, TCR-HLA and TCR-CMV co-occurrence was scored with hypergeometric tests, and a repertoire-size bias correction was applied to TCR pairs. To estimate false discovery rates, a later analysis permuted the HLA or CMV assignments 20 times. A later analysis grouped co-occurring TCRs with DBSCAN, adding TCRdist sequence similarity when clustering within HLA-allele-positive subsets. Co-occurrence clustering excluded repertoires with fewer than 30,000 or more than 120,000 public chains, plus five with anomalous nucleotide sharing. TCRdb's version of the immuneACCESS table is confined to in-frame rearrangements and falls short of the full clone set. An unresolved V gene accounts for under half of the shortfall where checked; the remainder is of unknown origin. V, J and clone size are those of that table, while D and trimming were read from the DNA. In this sample the table shows around 200,000 clones, about 81% of which occur a single time. Together, the top ten hold 2.5% to 3.5% of the sample.

On this clone itself: There is no known antigen for this receptor. No much larger clone exists at a distance of one base, and base qualities are not known.

The cohort consisted of 670 or so healthy bone marrow donors. Cohort members were all nominally healthy when sampled, although unrecorded immune exposures were likely present. The donor tested CMV seronegative and was one of the 352 seronegative cohort members. A peripheral blood sample was provided by each donor, and peripheral blood mononuclear cells were used for TCR beta sequencing. The Qiagen DNeasy Blood Extraction Kit was used to extract genomic DNA from the blood cell samples. General findings and caveats noted by the study authors: HLA typing was unavailable for some donors at each locus, so association tests used only the typed subset. According to a later genetic analysis, donors in an Asian-associated ancestry cluster had fewer N-insertions in productive TCRs than the roughly 700-donor mean. A further reported finding was that TCR beta sequences accurately predicted the HLA-A and HLA-B alleles for most subjects in the first cohort. For the cohort, immune exposure information was limited to CMV serostatus. According to a later analysis, most CMV-associated TCR beta chains appeared to be HLA-restricted, and the HLA associations seemed to be driven largely by CMV exposure. In the study, approximately 150 TCR beta chains were listed as associated with cytomegalovirus. Correlated functional status among segregating V segments might reflect linkage disequilibrium, but an unknown experimental factor could not be ruled out. In a later genetic analysis, a missense DCLRE1C variant was associated with V-gene and J-gene trimming of TCR beta chains, and the association was replicated in an independent cohort. The authors suggested that the approach could potentially be extended to other disease states and immunological phenotypes. A few of the identified cytomegalovirus-associated TCR beta chains were confirmed in vitro to be specific for cytomegalovirus antigens. In an earlier analysis of about 600 of the donors, most TCR beta V segments appeared in productive rearrangements about 87% or about 30% of the time, broadly matching IMGT annotations. Assigning TCR associations to individual alleles was difficult when HLA alleles, especially DR and DQ, strongly co-occurred. A cluster of highly shared sequence variants was judged likely to be a technical artifact of the sequencing pipeline. According to a later analysis, TCR association rates differed among HLA loci, with DRB1 alleles showing the most associated TCRs and HLA-C alleles showing the fewest. The classifier was reported to diagnose cytomegalovirus status with high specificity and sensitivity in both the original and validation cohorts. A later analysis reported that several top co-occurrence clusters appeared linked to parvovirus B19, influenza, CMV and Epstein-Barr virus. Because counts were too low, some 17 rarely observed V segments, including chromosome 9 orphons, were excluded from the earlier analysis of several hundred of the donors. A later analysis associated 16,951 TCR beta sequences with specific HLA alleles at a false discovery rate of 0.05. The presence/absence analyses assumed that sequencing depth was roughly uniform across donors, and that assumption may not be true. In a later analysis, HLA-associated TCR beta chains were found to be more clonally expanded and to have lower generation probabilities than equally common non-associated chains. Most TCR sequences were seen in very few donors, while some public TCRs were found in many individuals. In this cohort, only TCR beta chains were sequenced, and detectable features were limited by the absence of alpha or paired-chain data.

Sequencing was done on a sample of PBMCs. This TCR was recovered from a woman between 40 and 55 years old in good health and CMV-seronegative.

At the DNA level, the sequence is TGTGCCTGGAGTACCGGGGGGGGAGCCTCCTACGAGCAGTACTTC. This yields the protein CAWSTGGGASYEQYF. The rearrangement combines TRBV30 with TRBJ2-7; TRBD2 fits 8 bases in the junction. Including the terminal cysteine and phenylalanine, the CDR3 comprises 15 residues. The sequence is cut down to CDR3 DNA, 45 bases in frame from base 1. CDR1 and CDR2 are read off the germline V gene (reference sequence) as GTSNPN and SVGIG. Unmatched junction bases come to 6, with V trimmed by 2 bases and J by 0 bases.